The clone carrying this T cell receptor beta chain was picked up one time. The data are from a study of blood T cell repertoires in COVID-19. Study background: Samples came from the United States, Italy and Spain, spanning acute and convalescent COVID-19. T cells, B-cell-depleted T cells, or PBMCs supplied cDNA or gDNA.

Original data processing: Cell counts per sample came from amplifying reference gene primers. TCRdb's table, derived via immunoSEQ multiplex PCR, lists solely in-frame clones and lacks some. That table furnishes V, J and clone size, whereas the DNA furnished D and trimming. The profile covers around 50,000 clones, with 86% appearing a single time and approximately 2% taken by the ten largest. Germline V gene lookup returns CDR1 SGHTA and CDR2 FQGNSA. The CDR3 is 15 residues long. Deletions cut 1 base from V and 0 bases from J, with 6 bases between. The specimen sequenced was peripheral blood. The chain has TRBV7-2 and TRBJ1-4; no reliable D call. The receptor was isolated from a woman aged 55-70 years with acute or convalescent COVID-19. CDR3 sequence reads: CASSLVFTTNEKLFF. The CDR3 bases are TGTGCCAGCAGCTTAGTTTTCACAACTAATGAAAAACTGTTTTTT.